Sequencing of this TCR beta chain was carried out in a study of tumor-infiltrating lymphocytes in primary liver carcinoma. Study-level background: These patients were men and women whose ages were 30 to 69 years. Samples returned roughly 3.65 to 7.5 million productive TCRbeta reads, a yield that was similar across tissue types. Points from the study as a whole: Blood's top-250-clone fraction was significantly lower than that of tumors (p = 0.039).

TCR beta cDNA was reverse-transcribed from about 550 ng of total RNA. The reaction used a constant-region primer and ProtoScript II reverse transcriptase. Investigators got TCR beta libraries out of three nested multiplex PCR rounds, done with slightly modified ARM-PCR. Running roughly 10 cycles apiece, the first two PCR rounds relied on TRBV1-TRBV30 forward primers together with a C-beta reverse primer. TCRdb fed the multiplex PCR reads into MiXCR, producing one record per CDR3 protein. The table has about 330,000 distinct CDR3 sequences, about 61% seen once. CDR1 is SGHAT, CDR2 FQNNGV, per germline. The CDR3 is made up of 14 amino acids. As concerns this clonotype: The target antigen is unknown. One junction end disagrees with the germline gene, perhaps due to a read error.

The researchers obtained blood RNA from unsorted whole blood and also extracted germline DNA. Those patients suffered from chronic HBV infection and were treatment-naive. V and J are TRBV11-2 and TRBJ2-1; 11 bases are shared with TRBD2. Sequences were obtained from peripheral blood. The clonotype originates from a middle-aged man with primary liver carcinoma and hepatitis B virus infection. The CDR3 here is CATSLGTSGNEEFF. Written as DNA, the CDR3 is TGTGCCACCAGCTTAGGGACTAGCGGTAATGAGGAGTTCTTC.